A selection of T cell receptor beta chains follows, all from one sample in a study of OX40 agonist ivuxolimab in advanced cancers. Sequenced by immunoSEQ multiplex PCR; TCRdb stores in-frame clones only, minus some. The top ten hold under 6.5% of the sample, which has more than 65,000 clones, approximately 87% seen once. Sequences were derived from CD4+ or CD8+ T cells sorted from blood, sampled in a trial of the OX40 agonist ivuxolimab. The source of these receptors is an adult with an advanced solid tumor such as melanoma, head and neck, liver or kidney cancer. CDR3s include the opening cysteine and the closing phenylalanine or tryptophan. A D gene is named only where the DNA matches it firmly. Where a row states a size, it is once, few, many or the class of an expanded clone; other rows omit it.

abundance: .; d_gene: .; j_gene: TRBJ2-1; v_gene: TRBV9; CDR3aa: CASSDGTNYNEQFF; CDR3nt: TGTGCCAGCAGCGACGGGACGAACTACAATGAGCAGTTCTTC
abundance: .; d_gene: .; j_gene: TRBJ2-7; v_gene: TRBV6-5; CDR3aa: CASSYSGGGYEQYF; CDR3nt: TGTGCCAGCAGTTACTCAGGGGGGGGCTACGAGCAGTACTTC
abundance: .; d_gene: .; j_gene: TRBJ1-2; v_gene: TRBV29-1; CDR3aa: CSVTVTNYGYTF; CDR3nt: TGCAGCGTTACCGTTACTAACTATGGCTACACCTTC
abundance: .; d_gene: TRBD1; j_gene: TRBJ1-1; v_gene: TRBV4-2; CDR3aa: CASSRGQGATEAFF; CDR3nt: TGTGCCAGCAGCCGGGGACAGGGGGCCACTGAAGCTTTCTTT
abundance: once; d_gene: TRBD1; j_gene: TRBJ2-1; v_gene: TRBV7-3; CDR3aa: CASSLWTGNEQFF; CDR3nt: TGTGCCAGCAGCCTTTGGACAGGGAATGAGCAGTTCTTC
abundance: many; d_gene: TRBD2; j_gene: TRBJ2-7; v_gene: TRBV7-2; CDR3aa: CASSFLAGGPYEQYF; CDR3nt: TGTGCCAGCAGCTTCCTAGCGGGAGGGCCCTACGAGCAGTACTTC
abundance: .; d_gene: .; j_gene: TRBJ1-2; v_gene: TRBV7-9; CDR3aa: CASSLPGGSYGYTF; CDR3nt: TGTGCCAGCAGCTTACCAGGCGGGTCTTATGGCTACACCTTC
abundance: .; d_gene: TRBD1; j_gene: TRBJ2-1; v_gene: TRBV5-4; CDR3aa: CASSLEDRANEQFF; CDR3nt: TGTGCCAGCAGCTTGGAGGACAGGGCAAATGAGCAGTTCTTC
abundance: .; d_gene: .; j_gene: TRBJ2-1; v_gene: TRBV7-3; CDR3aa: CASSLLPGYNEQFF; CDR3nt: TGTGCCAGCAGCCTTTTGCCGGGGTACAATGAGCAGTTCTTC
abundance: .; d_gene: .; j_gene: TRBJ2-3; v_gene: TRBV2; CDR3aa: CASKESQDTQYF; CDR3nt: TGTGCCAGCAAGGAGTCCCAAGATACGCAGTATTTT
abundance: once; d_gene: TRBD1; j_gene: TRBJ1-1; v_gene: TRBV10-3; CDR3aa: CAISSGGSTEAFF; CDR3nt: TGTGCCATCAGTTCAGGGGGGAGCACTGAAGCTTTCTTT
abundance: once; d_gene: .; j_gene: TRBJ1-1; v_gene: TRBV20-1; CDR3aa: CSARGSGIAFF; CDR3nt: TGCAGTGCTAGGGGTTCCGGGATAGCTTTCTTT
abundance: .; d_gene: TRBD1; j_gene: TRBJ1-6; v_gene: TRBV6-6; CDR3aa: CASSSTGVGSPLHF; CDR3nt: TGTGCCAGCAGCTCGACAGGGGTTGGCTCACCCCTCCACTTT
abundance: .; d_gene: .; j_gene: TRBJ2-3; v_gene: TRBV30; CDR3aa: CAWSFHGDTQYF; CDR3nt: TGTGCCTGGAGCTTCCACGGGGATACGCAGTATTTT
abundance: .; d_gene: .; j_gene: TRBJ2-1; v_gene: TRBV7-8; CDR3aa: CASSFWKYNEQFF; CDR3nt: TGTGCCAGCAGCTTTTGGAAATACAATGAGCAGTTCTTC
abundance: .; d_gene: .; j_gene: TRBJ1-1; v_gene: TRBV7-9; CDR3aa: CASTKGRNTEAFF; CDR3nt: TGTGCCAGCACGAAGGGCAGGAACACTGAAGCTTTCTTT
abundance: .; d_gene: TRBD2; j_gene: TRBJ2-3; v_gene: TRBV18; CDR3aa: CASSPTLAGEADTQYF; CDR3nt: TGTGCCAGCTCACCAACACTAGCGGGTGAGGCAGATACGCAGTATTTT
abundance: .; d_gene: TRBD1; j_gene: TRBJ1-6; v_gene: TRBV9; CDR3aa: CASSEQGAPLHF; CDR3nt: TGTGCCAGCAGCGAACAGGGGGCTCCCCTCCACTTT
abundance: .; d_gene: TRBD2; j_gene: TRBJ2-5; v_gene: TRBV4-3; CDR3aa: CASSPRASGGARETQYF; CDR3nt: TGCGCCAGCAGCCCACGGGCTAGCGGGGGGGCACGGGAGACCCAGTACTTC
abundance: .; d_gene: .; j_gene: TRBJ1-2; v_gene: TRBV27; CDR3aa: CASSHRVNYGYTF; CDR3nt: TGTGCCAGCAGCCACAGGGTTAACTATGGCTACACCTTC
abundance: .; d_gene: TRBD2; j_gene: TRBJ2-3; v_gene: TRBV9; CDR3aa: CASSAGLAGALDTQYF; CDR3nt: TGTGCCAGCAGCGCTGGGCTAGCGGGGGCCCTTGATACGCAGTATTTT
abundance: .; d_gene: .; j_gene: TRBJ1-2; v_gene: TRBV15; CDR3aa: CATSRGPANYGYTF; CDR3nt: TGTGCCACCAGCAGAGGGCCCGCCAACTATGGCTACACCTTC
abundance: .; d_gene: .; j_gene: TRBJ2-7; v_gene: TRBV10-3; CDR3aa: CAISESDYSYEQYF; CDR3nt: TGTGCCATCAGTGAGTCGGACTACAGCTACGAGCAGTACTTC
abundance: few; d_gene: TRBD2; j_gene: TRBJ2-5; v_gene: TRBV7-2; CDR3aa: CASSLMASGRRGETQYF; CDR3nt: TGTGCCAGCAGCCTAATGGCTAGCGGGAGGCGAGGAGAGACCCAGTACTTC
abundance: .; d_gene: .; j_gene: TRBJ1-5; v_gene: TRBV4-2; CDR3aa: CASSHKLGRPDQPQHF; CDR3nt: TGTGCCAGCAGCCATAAACTGGGACGGCCGGATCAGCCCCAGCATTTT
abundance: .; d_gene: .; j_gene: TRBJ1-5; v_gene: TRBV5-1; CDR3aa: CASSLGSSNQPQHF; CDR3nt: TGCGCCAGCAGCTTGGGCAGTAGCAATCAGCCCCAGCATTTT
abundance: .; d_gene: .; j_gene: TRBJ1-1; v_gene: TRBV6-1; CDR3aa: CASSERGHTEAFF; CDR3nt: TGTGCCAGCAGTGAGCGGGGTCACACTGAAGCTTTCTTT
abundance: .; d_gene: TRBD1; j_gene: TRBJ2-7; v_gene: TRBV15; CDR3aa: CATSRDLQGEGEQYF; CDR3nt: TGTGCCACCAGCAGAGATCTCCAGGGGGAAGGCGAGCAGTACTTC
abundance: .; d_gene: .; j_gene: TRBJ2-7; v_gene: TRBV7-6; CDR3aa: CASSPTGGSYEQYF; CDR3nt: TGTGCCAGCAGCCCGACAGGTGGCTCCTACGAGCAGTACTTC
abundance: .; d_gene: TRBD1; j_gene: TRBJ2-7; v_gene: TRBV23-1; CDR3aa: CASSRIPGQGFYEQYF; CDR3nt: TGCGCCAGCAGTCGCATACCGGGACAGGGGTTCTACGAGCAGTACTTC
abundance: .; d_gene: .; j_gene: TRBJ2-5; v_gene: TRBV7-7; CDR3aa: CASSWGRGLQETQYF; CDR3nt: TGTGCTAGCAGCTGGGGGCGGGGACTTCAAGAGACCCAGTACTTC
abundance: .; d_gene: .; j_gene: TRBJ2-7; v_gene: TRBV20-1; CDR3aa: CSASRVYEQYF; CDR3nt: TGCAGTGCTAGTAGAGTCTACGAGCAGTACTTC
abundance: .; d_gene: .; j_gene: TRBJ2-1; v_gene: TRBV15; CDR3aa: CATSSSRANEQFF; CDR3nt: TGTGCCACCAGCAGCTCTCGGGCGAATGAGCAGTTCTTC
abundance: .; d_gene: .; j_gene: TRBJ2-7; v_gene: TRBV5-4; CDR3aa: CASSLQGVSGYEQYF; CDR3nt: TGTGCCAGCAGCCTACAGGGCGTTTCGGGCTACGAGCAGTACTTC
abundance: .; d_gene: .; j_gene: TRBJ1-1; v_gene: TRBV10-2; CDR3aa: CASSDPGARTEAFF; CDR3nt: TGCGCCAGCAGTGACCCGGGGGCGCGGACTGAAGCTTTCTTT
abundance: .; d_gene: TRBD2; j_gene: TRBJ2-7; v_gene: TRBV5-4; CDR3aa: CASSSSGNTYEQYF; CDR3nt: TGTGCCAGCAGCTCCAGCGGGAATACGTACGAGCAGTACTTC
abundance: .; d_gene: TRBD1; j_gene: TRBJ2-5; v_gene: TRBV10-3; CDR3aa: CAISEDREMAQYF; CDR3nt: TGTGCCATCAGTGAAGACAGGGAGATGGCCCAGTACTTC
abundance: .; d_gene: TRBD1; j_gene: TRBJ1-2; v_gene: TRBV2; CDR3aa: CASRAGTGVVGGYTF; CDR3nt: TGTGCCAGCAGAGCCGGGACAGGGGTAGTAGGAGGCTACACCTTC
abundance: .; d_gene: TRBD1; j_gene: TRBJ1-4; v_gene: TRBV2; CDR3aa: CASMRQGINEKLFF; CDR3nt: TGTGCCAGCATGCGACAGGGAATAAATGAAAAACTGTTTTTT
abundance: many; d_gene: .; j_gene: TRBJ1-2; v_gene: TRBV19; CDR3aa: CASGRRDNYGYTF; CDR3nt: TGTGCCAGTGGCCGCCGGGACAACTATGGCTACACCTTC
abundance: .; d_gene: .; j_gene: TRBJ2-7; v_gene: TRBV5-1; CDR3aa: CASSLSPIGAVEQYF; CDR3nt: TGCGCCAGCAGCTTGTCCCCTATAGGGGCGGTCGAGCAGTACTTC
abundance: .; d_gene: TRBD2; j_gene: TRBJ2-5; v_gene: TRBV4-3; CDR3aa: CASSQGNGGAETQYF; CDR3nt: TGCGCCAGCAGCCAAGGAAACGGGGGGGCGGAGACCCAGTACTTC
abundance: .; d_gene: .; j_gene: TRBJ2-3; v_gene: TRBV5-6; CDR3aa: CASSLGQRSDTQYF; CDR3nt: TGTGCCAGCAGCTTGGGACAGAGGTCAGATACGCAGTATTTT
abundance: .; d_gene: TRBD1; j_gene: TRBJ2-3; v_gene: TRBV7-3; CDR3aa: CASSSTGGDTQYF; CDR3nt: TGTGCCAGCAGCTCCACAGGGGGGGATACGCAGTATTTT
abundance: .; d_gene: .; j_gene: TRBJ2-7; v_gene: TRBV20-1; CDR3aa: CSAPTDYEQYF; CDR3nt: TGCAGTGCCCCGACAGATTACGAGCAGTACTTC
abundance: few; d_gene: TRBD2; j_gene: TRBJ2-2; v_gene: TRBV30; CDR3aa: CAWTIRAGAGELFF; CDR3nt: TGTGCCTGGACTATCAGGGCGGGGGCCGGGGAGCTGTTTTTT